This T cell receptor (beta chain) was obtained from a study of shared clonotypes between healthy human individuals. The CDR3 runs to 14 residues. V lost 5 bases and J lost 3, with 13 bases in between. Germline assignment: CDR1 LGHNA and CDR2 YSLEER. Donors, healthy HIV-negative adults, lacked recent acute infections or vaccinations. Method: immunoSEQ multiplex PCR; TCRdb's copy keeps in-frame clones and lacks some. Of approximately 240,000 clones listed, 50% to 80% are singletons. This chain joins TRBV4-3 and TRBJ2-5; tentatively, D is TRBD1 or TRBD2 (6 bases each). Sequencing input: memory CD4+ T cells sorted from blood. The subset denotes: CD45RA-negative fraction. The clonotype comes from a man aged 25-40 years in good health. The CDR3 DNA follows: TGCGCCAGCAGCAAAGGGGGGTCGGAAGAGACCCAGTACTTC. It specifies CASSKGGSEETQYF.